This T cell receptor beta chain came from a study of follicular helper T cells after annual influenza vaccination. Study summary: Blood was drawn on days 0, 7 and 28 after vaccination.

Noted time point: 2014-2015 season, 7 days after vaccination. Repertoires were generated with immunoSEQ multiplex PCR, while TCRdb's copy carries only in-frame clones and drops some. The sample holds some 15,000 clones; less than 85% are singletons and the top ten take about 1.3%. Germline assignment: CDR1 LNHDA and CDR2 SQIVND (reference sequence). J was trimmed by 2 bases and V by 3 bases; bases with no gene match: 2. There are 16 residues in the CDR3. This rearrangement joins TRBV19 to TRBJ2-7; 15 nucleotides match TRBD2. The receptor was derived from an adult who received the influenza vaccine. The source material was CXCR5+ CD38- circulating T follicular helper cells from blood, sampled 7 days after influenza vaccination. Subset reported: circulating Tfh, non-naive CD4+CXCR5+PD-1+ (ICOS+CD38+ or ICOS-CD38-). The DNA for the CDR3 is TGTGCCAGTAGTATGGGACTAGCGGGAGGCGCCTACGAGCAGTACTTC. Translating gives CASSMGLAGGAYEQYF.